Listed below are T cell receptor beta chains from one sample, sequenced in a study of shared clonotypes between healthy human individuals. Assay used: immunoSEQ multiplex PCR; TCRdb lists only in-frame clones, some missing. The sample has about 680,000 clones, about 91% seen once. Sequencing was done on a sample of naive CD8+ T cells sorted from blood. The receptors originated from a man aged 30 to 39 in good health. CDR3s include the opening cysteine and the closing phenylalanine or tryptophan. A D gene is named only where the DNA matches it firmly. Expanded clones are given a class, and other clones once, few, many or no size at all.

j_call	v_call	d_call	clone_size	cdr3_nt	cdr3_aa
TRBJ2-1	TRBV28	.	.	TGTGCCATTAGGTATGGGGGAAGCTCCTACAATGAGCAGTTCTTC	CAIRYGGSSYNEQFF
TRBJ2-1	TRBV7-6	.	.	TGTGCCAGCAGCTTAGGAGGCGGAGCGGGTATCAACAATGAGCAGTTCTTC	CASSLGGGAGINNEQFF
TRBJ2-2	TRBV28	TRBD1	.	TGTGCCAGCACCCCTCTAGGGGGCCCCGGGGAGCTGTTTTTT	CASTPLGGPGELFF
TRBJ2-1	TRBV2	TRBD2	.	TGTGCCAGCAGTCCTCCGAGGCAGGGAGGGAGCTACAATGAGCAGTTCTTC	CASSPPRQGGSYNEQFF
TRBJ2-1	TRBV29-1	.	.	TGCAGCGTTGAAGTGGGAAACTACAATGAGCAGTTCTTC	CSVEVGNYNEQFF
TRBJ2-7	TRBV7-9	.	.	TGTGCCAGCAGCTTAGGGACTACAGAGTACTTC	CASSLGTTEYF
TRBJ1-5	TRBV30	TRBD1	.	TGTGCCCTCTCGACAGGGTTTAGCAATCAGCCCCAGCATTTT	CALSTGFSNQPQHF
TRBJ2-1	TRBV7-6	.	few	TGTGCCAGCAGCTTGGGGAACAATGAGCAGTTCTTC	CASSLGNNEQFF
TRBJ2-7	TRBV4-3	TRBD1	.	TGCGCCAGCAGCCAAACCGGGACAGGACAGTACGAGCAGTACTTC	CASSQTGTGQYEQYF
TRBJ2-7	TRBV19	TRBD1	.	TGTGCCAGTAGTACACAGGGGTCAAGTTACGAGCAGTACTTC	CASSTQGSSYEQYF
TRBJ2-1	TRBV4-3	.	.	TGCGCCAGCAGCCAATGGCGGGGCTATGAGCAGTTCTTC	CASSQWRGYEQFF
TRBJ2-1	TRBV4-3	TRBD2	.	TGCGCCAGCAGCCAATCGGGGGGAGACCCCTCACTCTTC	CASSQSGGDPSLF